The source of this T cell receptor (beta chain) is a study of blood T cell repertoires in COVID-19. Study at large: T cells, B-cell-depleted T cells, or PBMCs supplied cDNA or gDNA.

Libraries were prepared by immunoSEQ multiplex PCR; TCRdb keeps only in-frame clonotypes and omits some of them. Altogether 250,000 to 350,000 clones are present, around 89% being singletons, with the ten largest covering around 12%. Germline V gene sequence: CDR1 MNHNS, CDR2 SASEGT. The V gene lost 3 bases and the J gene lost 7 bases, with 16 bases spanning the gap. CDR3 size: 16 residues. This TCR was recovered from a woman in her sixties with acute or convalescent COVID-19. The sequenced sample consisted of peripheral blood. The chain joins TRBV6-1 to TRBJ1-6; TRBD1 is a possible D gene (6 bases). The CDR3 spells CASSETLTGANSPLHF. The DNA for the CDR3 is TGTGCCAGCAGTGAGACCTTGACAGGAGCCAATTCACCCCTCCACTTT.